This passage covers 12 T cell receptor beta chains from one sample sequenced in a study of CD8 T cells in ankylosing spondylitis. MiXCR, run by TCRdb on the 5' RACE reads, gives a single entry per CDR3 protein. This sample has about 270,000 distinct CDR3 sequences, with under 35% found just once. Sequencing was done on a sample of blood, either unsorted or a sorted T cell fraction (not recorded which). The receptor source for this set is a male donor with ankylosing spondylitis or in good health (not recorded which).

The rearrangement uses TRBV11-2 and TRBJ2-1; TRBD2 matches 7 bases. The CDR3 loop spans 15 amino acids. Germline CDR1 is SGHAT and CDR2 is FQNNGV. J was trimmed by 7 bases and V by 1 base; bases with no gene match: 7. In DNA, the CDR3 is TGTGCCAGCAGCTTAGTGGCGGGGGATCGGAATGAGCAGTTCTTC. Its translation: CASSLVAGDRNEQFF.

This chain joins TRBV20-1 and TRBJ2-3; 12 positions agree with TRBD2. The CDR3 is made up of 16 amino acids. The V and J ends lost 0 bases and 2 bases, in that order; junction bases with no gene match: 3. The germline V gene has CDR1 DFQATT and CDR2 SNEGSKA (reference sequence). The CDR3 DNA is TGCAGTGCTAGAGATTGGACTAGCGGGGACACAGATACGCAGTATTTT. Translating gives CSARDWTSGDTDTQYF.

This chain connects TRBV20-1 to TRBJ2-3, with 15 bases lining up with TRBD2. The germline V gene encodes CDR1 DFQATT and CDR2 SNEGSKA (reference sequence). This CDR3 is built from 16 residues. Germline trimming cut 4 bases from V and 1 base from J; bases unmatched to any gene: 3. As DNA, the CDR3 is TGCAGTGCTACCGGACTAGCGGGGGGGCGCACAGATACGCAGTATTTT. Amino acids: CSATGLAGGRTDTQYF.

Here the CDR3 reads CASSLRVGTQYF. CDR3 coding DNA: TGTGCCAGCAGTTTGAGGGTCGGGACCCAGTACTTC. The genes are TRBV28 and TRBJ2-5, with D perhaps matching TRBD2 (5 bases). Trimming pared 3 bases from V and 7 bases from J, leaving 9 bases between. The CDR3 has 12 amino acids. Germline loops: CDR1 MDHEN, CDR2 SYDVKM.

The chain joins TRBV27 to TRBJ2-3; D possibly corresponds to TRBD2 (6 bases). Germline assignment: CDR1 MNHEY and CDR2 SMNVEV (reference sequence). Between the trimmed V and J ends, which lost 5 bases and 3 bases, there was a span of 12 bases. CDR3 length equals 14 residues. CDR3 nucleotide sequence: TGTGCCAGCAGTCGGGGGTTTGGGACAGATACGCAGTATTTT. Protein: CASSRGFGTDTQYF.

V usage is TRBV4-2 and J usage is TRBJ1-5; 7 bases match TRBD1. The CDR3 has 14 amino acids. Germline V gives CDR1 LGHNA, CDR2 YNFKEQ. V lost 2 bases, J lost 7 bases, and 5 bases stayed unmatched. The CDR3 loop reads CASSQQTGEQPQHF. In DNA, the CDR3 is TGTGCCAGCAGCCAACAAACAGGGGAACAGCCCCAGCATTTT.

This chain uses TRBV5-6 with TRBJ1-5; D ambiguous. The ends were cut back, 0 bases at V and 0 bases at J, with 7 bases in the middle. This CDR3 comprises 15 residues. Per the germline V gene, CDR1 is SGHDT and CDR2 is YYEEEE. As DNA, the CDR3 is TGTGCCAGCAGCTTGGGGTTCGGTAGCAATCAGCCCCAGCATTTT. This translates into CASSLGFGSNQPQHF.

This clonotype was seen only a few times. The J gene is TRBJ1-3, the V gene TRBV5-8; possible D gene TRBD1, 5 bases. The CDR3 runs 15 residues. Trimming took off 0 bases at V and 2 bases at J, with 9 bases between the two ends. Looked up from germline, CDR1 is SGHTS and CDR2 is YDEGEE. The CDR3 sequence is CASSLGAGAGNTIYF. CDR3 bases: TGTGCCAGCAGCTTGGGAGCGGGGGCTGGAAACACCATATATTTT.

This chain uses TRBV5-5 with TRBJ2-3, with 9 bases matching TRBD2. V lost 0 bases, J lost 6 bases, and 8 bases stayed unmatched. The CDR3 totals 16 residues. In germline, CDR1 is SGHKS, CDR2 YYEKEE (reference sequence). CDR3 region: CASSLAAAGGSDTQYF. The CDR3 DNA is TGTGCCAGCAGCTTGGCCGCAGCGGGGGGTTCCGATACGCAGTATTTT.

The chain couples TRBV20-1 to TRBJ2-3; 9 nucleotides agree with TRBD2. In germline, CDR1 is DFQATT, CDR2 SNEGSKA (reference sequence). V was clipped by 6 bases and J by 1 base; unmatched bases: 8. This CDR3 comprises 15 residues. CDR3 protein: CSAWSTSGGTDTQYF. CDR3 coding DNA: TGCAGTGCCTGGTCGACTAGCGGCGGCACAGATACGCAGTATTTT.

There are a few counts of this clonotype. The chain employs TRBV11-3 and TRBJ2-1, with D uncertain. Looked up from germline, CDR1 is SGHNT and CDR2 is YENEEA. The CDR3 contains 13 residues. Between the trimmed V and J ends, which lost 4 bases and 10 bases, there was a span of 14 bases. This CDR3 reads CASSSLRRGEQFF. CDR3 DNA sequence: TGTGCCAGCAGCTCCCTACGGAGAGGCGAGCAGTTCTTC.

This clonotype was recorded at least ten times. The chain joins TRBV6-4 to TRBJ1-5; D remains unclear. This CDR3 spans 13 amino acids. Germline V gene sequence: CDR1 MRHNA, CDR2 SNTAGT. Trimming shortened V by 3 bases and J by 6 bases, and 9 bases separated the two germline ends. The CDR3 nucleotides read TGTGCCAGCAGTGATAGGGTTGGTCAGCCCCAGCATTTT. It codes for CASSDRVGQPQHF.